The source of this TCR beta chain is a study of beta chain features in type 1 diabetes. Study observations and caveats: For Type 1 diabetes patients, all four CD4+ subsets carried TCRB CDR3s that were moderately but significantly shorter.

CDR1 is ENHRY, CDR2 SYGVKD, per germline. V shed 0 bases, J shed 2 bases, and the junction held 4 bases outside the gene matches. This CDR3 region has 15 residues. Every isolated RNA sample was fully reverse transcribed, so sequencing captured expressed TCRB transcripts. This table comes from immunoSEQ multiplex PCR, and its TCRdb copy is limited to in-frame clones, with some not included. Of 60,000 to 75,000 clones listed, nearly 50% are singletons. This clone has a handful of counts. Its specificity is unknown. The J gene is TRBJ2-7, the V gene TRBV10-3, with TRBD1 matching 7 bases. The sequence derives from a man aged 25-45 years with type 1 diabetes. Sequenced material: central memory CD4+ T cells from blood. The CDR3 protein is CAISESPGQTYEQYF. As DNA, the CDR3 is TGTGCCATCAGTGAGTCGCCGGGACAGACCTACGAGCAGTACTTC.